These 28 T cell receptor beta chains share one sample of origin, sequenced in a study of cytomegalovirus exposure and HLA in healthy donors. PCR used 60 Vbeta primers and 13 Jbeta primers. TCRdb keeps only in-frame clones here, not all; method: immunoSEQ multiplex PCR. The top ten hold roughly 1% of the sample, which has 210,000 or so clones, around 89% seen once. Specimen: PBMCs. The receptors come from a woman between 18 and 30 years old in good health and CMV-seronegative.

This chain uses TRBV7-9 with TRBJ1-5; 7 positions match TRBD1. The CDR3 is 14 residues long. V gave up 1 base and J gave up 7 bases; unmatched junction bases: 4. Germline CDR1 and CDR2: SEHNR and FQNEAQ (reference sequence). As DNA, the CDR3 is TGTGCCAGCAGCTTAGGGCAGGGGGACCAGCCCCAGCATTTT. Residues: CASSLGQGDQPQHF.

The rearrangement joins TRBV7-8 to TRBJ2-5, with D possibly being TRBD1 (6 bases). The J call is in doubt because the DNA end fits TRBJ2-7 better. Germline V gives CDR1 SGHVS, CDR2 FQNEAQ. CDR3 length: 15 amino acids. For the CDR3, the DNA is TGTGCCAGCACCGGATATAAAACAGGGAACTACGAGCAGTACTTC. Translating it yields CASTGYKTGNYEQYF.

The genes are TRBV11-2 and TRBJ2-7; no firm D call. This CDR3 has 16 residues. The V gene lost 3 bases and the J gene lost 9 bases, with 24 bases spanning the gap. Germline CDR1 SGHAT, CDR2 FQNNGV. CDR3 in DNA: TGTGCCAGCAGCTTTCGAGGAGTAGACCCTCTACGAGGGCAGTACTTC. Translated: CASSFRGVDPLRGQYF.

DNA for the CDR3: TGTGCCAGTAGACAGGACAGGGACGAGCAGTACTTC. It yields the protein CASRQDRDEQYF. The V and J genes are TRBV19 and TRBJ2-7, with 8 bases matching TRBD1. This CDR3 is 12 amino acids long. J gave up 5 bases and V 6 bases, and 3 bases lay outside the gene matches. CDR1 is LNHDA and CDR2 is SQIVND in the germline V gene (reference sequence).

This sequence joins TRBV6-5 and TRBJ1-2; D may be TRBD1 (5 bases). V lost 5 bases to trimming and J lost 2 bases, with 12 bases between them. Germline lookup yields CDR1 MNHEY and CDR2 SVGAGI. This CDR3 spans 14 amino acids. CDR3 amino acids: CASSQGMWNYGYTF. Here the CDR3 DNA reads TGTGCCAGCAGTCAGGGAATGTGGAACTATGGCTACACCTTC.

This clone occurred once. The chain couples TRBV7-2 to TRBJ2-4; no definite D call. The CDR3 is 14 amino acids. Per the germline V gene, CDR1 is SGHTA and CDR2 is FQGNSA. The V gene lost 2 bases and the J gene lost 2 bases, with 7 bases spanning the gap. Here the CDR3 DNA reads TGTGCCAGCAGCTTAAGCCGCCCCAAAAACATTCAGTACTTC. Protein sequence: CASSLSRPKNIQYF.

CDR3 amino acids: CASSEGTDRFQETQYF. The DNA of the CDR3 is TGTGCCAGCAGCGAGGGGACAGATCGGTTCCAAGAGACCCAGTACTTC. V and J are TRBV5-8 and TRBJ2-5, with 7 bases fitting TRBD1. Germline-derived CDR1 and CDR2 are SGHTS and YDEGEE. The CDR3 is 16 residues long. The junction had 10 bases not matched to a gene; V was cut back by 4 bases and J by 1 base.

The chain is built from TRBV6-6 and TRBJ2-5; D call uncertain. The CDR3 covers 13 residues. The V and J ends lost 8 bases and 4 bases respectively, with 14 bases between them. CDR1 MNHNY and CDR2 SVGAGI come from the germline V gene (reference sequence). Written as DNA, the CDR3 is TGTGCCAGCCGATTAACGCACTCAGAGACCCAGTACTTC. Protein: CASRLTHSETQYF.

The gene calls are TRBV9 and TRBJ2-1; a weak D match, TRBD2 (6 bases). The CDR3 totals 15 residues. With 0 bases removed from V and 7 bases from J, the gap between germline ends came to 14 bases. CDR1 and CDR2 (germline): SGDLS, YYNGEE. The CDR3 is CASSVEAGLTNEQFF. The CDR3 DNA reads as TGTGCCAGCAGCGTAGAGGCGGGATTAACGAATGAGCAGTTCTTC.

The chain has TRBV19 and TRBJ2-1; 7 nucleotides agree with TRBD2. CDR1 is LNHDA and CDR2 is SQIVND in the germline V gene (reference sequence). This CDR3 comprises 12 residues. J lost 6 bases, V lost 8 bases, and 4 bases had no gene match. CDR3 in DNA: TGTGCCAGTCGGGTAGCGGGCAATGAGCAGTTCTTC. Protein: CASRVAGNEQFF.

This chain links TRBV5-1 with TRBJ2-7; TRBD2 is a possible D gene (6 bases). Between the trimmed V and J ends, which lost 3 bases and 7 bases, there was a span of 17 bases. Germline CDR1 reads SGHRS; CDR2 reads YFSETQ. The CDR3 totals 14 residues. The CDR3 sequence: CASSYTVGTGEQYF. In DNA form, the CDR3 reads TGCGCCAGCAGCTATACCGTGGGGACTGGGGAGCAGTACTTC.

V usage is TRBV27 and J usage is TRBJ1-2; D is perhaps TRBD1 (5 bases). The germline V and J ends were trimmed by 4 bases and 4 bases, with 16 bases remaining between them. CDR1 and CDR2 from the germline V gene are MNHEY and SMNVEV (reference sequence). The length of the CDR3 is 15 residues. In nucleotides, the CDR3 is TGTGCCAGCAGTTCAATCGGGGGGTCGACCTATGGCTACACCTTC. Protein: CASSSIGGSTYGYTF.

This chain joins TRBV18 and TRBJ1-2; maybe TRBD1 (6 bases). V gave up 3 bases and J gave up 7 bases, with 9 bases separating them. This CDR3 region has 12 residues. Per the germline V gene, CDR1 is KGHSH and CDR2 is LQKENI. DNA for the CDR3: TGTGCCAGCTCACCCGGGGGGGCTGGCTACACCTTC. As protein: CASSPGGAGYTF.

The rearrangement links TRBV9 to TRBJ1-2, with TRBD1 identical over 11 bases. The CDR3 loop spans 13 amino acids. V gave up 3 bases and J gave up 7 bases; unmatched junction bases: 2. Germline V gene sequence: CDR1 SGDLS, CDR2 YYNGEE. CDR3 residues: CASSAGQGVGYTF. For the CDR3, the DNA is TGTGCCAGCAGCGCGGGACAGGGGGTTGGCTACACCTTC.

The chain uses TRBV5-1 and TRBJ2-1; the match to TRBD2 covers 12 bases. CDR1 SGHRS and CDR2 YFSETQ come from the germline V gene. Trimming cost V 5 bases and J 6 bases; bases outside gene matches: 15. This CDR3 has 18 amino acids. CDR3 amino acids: CASSQLLAGGPSGNEQFF. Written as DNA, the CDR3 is TGCGCCAGCAGTCAGCTTCTAGCGGGAGGGCCTTCCGGCAATGAGCAGTTCTTC.

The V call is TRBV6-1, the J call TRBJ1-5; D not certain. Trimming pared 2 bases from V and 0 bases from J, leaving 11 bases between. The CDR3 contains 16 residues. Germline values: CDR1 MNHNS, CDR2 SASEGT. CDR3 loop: CASSEYGFSSNQPQHF. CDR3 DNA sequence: TGTGCCAGCAGTGAATACGGGTTTAGTAGCAATCAGCCCCAGCATTTT.

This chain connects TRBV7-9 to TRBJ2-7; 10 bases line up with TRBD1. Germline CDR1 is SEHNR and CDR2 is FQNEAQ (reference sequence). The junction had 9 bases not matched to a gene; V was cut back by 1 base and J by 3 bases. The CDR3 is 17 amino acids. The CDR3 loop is CASSLDRGTGEFYEQYF. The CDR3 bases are TGTGCCAGCAGCTTAGATAGGGGGACAGGGGAGTTCTACGAGCAGTACTTC.

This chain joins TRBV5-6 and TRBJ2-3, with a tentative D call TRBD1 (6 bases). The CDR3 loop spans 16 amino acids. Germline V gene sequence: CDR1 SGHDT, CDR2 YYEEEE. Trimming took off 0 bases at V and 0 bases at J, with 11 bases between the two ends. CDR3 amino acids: CASSLVGDRSTDTQYF. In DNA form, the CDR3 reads TGTGCCAGCAGCTTGGTTGGTGACAGGAGCACAGATACGCAGTATTTT.

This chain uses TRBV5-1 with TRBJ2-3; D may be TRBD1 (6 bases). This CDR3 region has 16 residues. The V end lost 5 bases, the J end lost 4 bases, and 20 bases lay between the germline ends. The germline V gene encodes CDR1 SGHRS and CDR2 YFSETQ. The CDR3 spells CASSNAGTLRSDTQYF. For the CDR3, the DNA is TGCGCCAGCAGTAACGCCGGGACACTCAGATCAGATACGCAGTATTTT.

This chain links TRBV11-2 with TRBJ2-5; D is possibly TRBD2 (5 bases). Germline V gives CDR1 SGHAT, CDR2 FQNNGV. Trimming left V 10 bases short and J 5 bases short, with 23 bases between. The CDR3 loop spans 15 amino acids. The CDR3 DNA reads TGTGCCACCGGCGTCCGGGGTTATTCCGGCGAGACCCAGTACTTC. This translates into CATGVRGYSGETQYF.

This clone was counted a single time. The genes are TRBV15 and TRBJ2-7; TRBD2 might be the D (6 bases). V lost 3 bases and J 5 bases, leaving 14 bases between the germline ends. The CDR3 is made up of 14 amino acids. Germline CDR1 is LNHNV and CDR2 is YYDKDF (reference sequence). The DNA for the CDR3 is TGTGCCACCAGCAGGGGGCCGGGACTCAACGAGCAGTACTTC. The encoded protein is CATSRGPGLNEQYF.

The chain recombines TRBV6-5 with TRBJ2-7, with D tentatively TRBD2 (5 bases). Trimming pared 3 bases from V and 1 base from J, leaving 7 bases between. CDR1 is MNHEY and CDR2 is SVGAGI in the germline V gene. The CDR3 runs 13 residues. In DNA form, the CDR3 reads TGTGCCAGCAGTTATCGGGAATCCTACGAGCAGTACTTC. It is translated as CASSYRESYEQYF.

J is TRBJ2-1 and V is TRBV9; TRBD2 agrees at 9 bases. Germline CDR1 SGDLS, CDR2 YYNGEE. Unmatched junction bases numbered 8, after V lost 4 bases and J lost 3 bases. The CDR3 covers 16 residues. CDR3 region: CASSTTGTSYYNEQFF. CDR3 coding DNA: TGTGCCAGCAGCACTACCGGGACTAGCTACTACAATGAGCAGTTCTTC.

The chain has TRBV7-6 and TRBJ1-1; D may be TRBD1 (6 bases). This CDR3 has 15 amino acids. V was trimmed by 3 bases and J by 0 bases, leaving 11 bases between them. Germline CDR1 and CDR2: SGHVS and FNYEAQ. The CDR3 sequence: CASSLTEGVNTEAFF. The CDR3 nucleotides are TGTGCCAGCAGCTTGACTGAGGGGGTGAACACTGAAGCTTTCTTT. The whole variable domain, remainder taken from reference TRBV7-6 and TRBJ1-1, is GAGVSQSPRYKVTKRGQDVALRCDPISGHVSLYWYRQALGQGPEFLTYFNYEAQQDKSGLPNDRFSAERPEGSISTLTIQRTEQRDSAMYRCASSLTEGVNTEAFFGQGTRLTVV.

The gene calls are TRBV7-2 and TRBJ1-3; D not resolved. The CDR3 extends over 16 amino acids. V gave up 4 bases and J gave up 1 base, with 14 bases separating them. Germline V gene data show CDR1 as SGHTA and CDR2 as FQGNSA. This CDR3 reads CASSYPPGRSGNTIYF. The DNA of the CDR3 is TGTGCCAGCAGCTACCCCCCGGGGAGATCTGGAAACACCATATATTTT.

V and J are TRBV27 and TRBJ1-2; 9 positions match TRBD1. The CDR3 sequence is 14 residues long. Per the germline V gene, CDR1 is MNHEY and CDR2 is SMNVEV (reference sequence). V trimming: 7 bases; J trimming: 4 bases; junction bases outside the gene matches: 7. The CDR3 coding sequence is TGTGCCAGCACCCGGACAGGGGACACCTATGGCTACACCTTC. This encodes CASTRTGDTYGYTF.

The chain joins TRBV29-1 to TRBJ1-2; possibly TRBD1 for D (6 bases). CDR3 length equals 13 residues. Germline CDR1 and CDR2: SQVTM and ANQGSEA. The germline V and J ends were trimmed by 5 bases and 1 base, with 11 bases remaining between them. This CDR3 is CSVWTALNYGYTF. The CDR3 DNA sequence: TGCAGCGTTTGGACAGCCCTTAACTATGGCTACACCTTC.

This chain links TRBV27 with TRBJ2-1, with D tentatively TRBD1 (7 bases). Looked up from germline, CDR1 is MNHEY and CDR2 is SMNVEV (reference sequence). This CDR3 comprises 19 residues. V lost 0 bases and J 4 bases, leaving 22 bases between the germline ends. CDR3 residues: CASSLSAAGGGVGYNEQFF. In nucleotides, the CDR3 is TGTGCCAGCAGTTTATCGGCAGCAGGGGGAGGAGTAGGGTACAATGAGCAGTTCTTC.